The present T cell receptor (beta chain) was sequenced within a study of HIV-infected children after antiretroviral therapy interruption. Across the study: Recorded EBV and CMV exposure existed for most children. In continuous treatment, analyzed samples were from weeks 0, 48 and 150.

This clonotype was observed many times. The treatment denotes: PENTA 11 planned treatment interruption arm or continuous ART arm. Sorting from thawed PBMCs isolated naive CD4+ CD45RA+ CD45RO- T cells. A 3' RACE protocol on RNA, with unique molecular identifiers, produced the TCR library. TCRdb ran MiXCR on the 3' RACE reads and lists one entry per CDR3 protein. The data show about 89,000 distinct CDR3 sequences, around 6.9% seen once. This CDR3 has 15 residues. V shed 3 bases and J shed 6 bases, with 15 bases lying between them. The germline V gene encodes CDR1 LNHDA and CDR2 SQIVND (reference sequence).

This sample comprised CD45RA+ CD4+ T cells from PBMCs, pooled from several time points, obtained from a donor given antiretroviral therapy, either interrupted or continuous. Subset indicated: naive CD4+ CD45RA+ CD45RO- T cells. This TCR was sampled from a pool of human donors with HIV. V usage is TRBV19 and J usage is TRBJ2-1; D perhaps matches TRBD2 (6 bases). DNA for the CDR3: TGTGCCAGTAGTATCGACCGGGGGAGTTCCAATGAGCAGTTCTTC. Translated: CASSIDRGSSNEQFF.